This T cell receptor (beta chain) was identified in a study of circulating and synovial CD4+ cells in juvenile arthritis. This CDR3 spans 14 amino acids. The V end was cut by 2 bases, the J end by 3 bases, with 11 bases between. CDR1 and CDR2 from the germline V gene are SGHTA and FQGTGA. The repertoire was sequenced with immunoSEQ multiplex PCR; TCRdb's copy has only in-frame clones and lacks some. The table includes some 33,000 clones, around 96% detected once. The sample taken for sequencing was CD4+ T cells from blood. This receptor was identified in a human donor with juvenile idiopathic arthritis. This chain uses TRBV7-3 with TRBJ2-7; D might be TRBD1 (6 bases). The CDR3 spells CASSLLGHGYEQYF. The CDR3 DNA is TGTGCCAGCAGCTTACTGGGACATGGCTACGAGCAGTACTTC.